Below are 2 T cell receptor beta chains sequenced from a single sample in a study of T cell repertoires in aging, cancer and after chemotherapy. Peripheral blood genomic DNA, not sorted cells or RNA, was the template. Rearranged V-D-J TRB sequences were amplified with a mixed TRB-A/B primer pool. In TCRdb, the multiplex PCR reads were re-called with MiXCR into one record per CDR3 protein. The sample shows around 10,000 distinct CDR3 sequences, more than 30% of them seen only once. The specimen sequenced was blood. These receptors all stem from a human donor in good health.

This chain links TRBV6-1 with TRBJ2-7; TRBD1 agrees at 9 bases. The CDR3 totals 15 residues. Germline lookup yields CDR1 MNHNS and CDR2 SASEGT. After removal of 6 bases from V and 3 bases from J, the junction contained 9 bases not matched to a gene. CDR3 bases: TGTGCCAGCAGCCTTCAACAGGGGGCGGTCTACGAGCAGTACTTC. Amino acid sequence: CASSLQQGAVYEQYF.

The J gene is TRBJ2-4, the V gene TRBV27, with 9 bases that match TRBD1. CDR1 MNHEY and CDR2 SMNVEV come from the germline V gene (reference sequence). V shed 6 bases, J shed 5 bases, and the junction held 8 bases outside the gene matches. The CDR3 totals 15 residues. DNA of the CDR3: TGTGCCAGCAGCTGGACAGGGGCGGTCGAAAACATTCAGTACTTC. Protein: CASSWTGAVENIQYF.